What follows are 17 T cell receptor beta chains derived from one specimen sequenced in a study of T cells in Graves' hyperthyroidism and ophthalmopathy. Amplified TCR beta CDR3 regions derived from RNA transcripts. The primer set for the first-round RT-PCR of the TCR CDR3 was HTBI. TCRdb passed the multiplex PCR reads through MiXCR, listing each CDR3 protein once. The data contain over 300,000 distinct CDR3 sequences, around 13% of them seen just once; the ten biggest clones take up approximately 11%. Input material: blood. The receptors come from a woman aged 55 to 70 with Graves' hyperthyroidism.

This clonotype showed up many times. CDR3 region: CASRGTSGATGELFF. CDR3 nucleotides: TGTGCCAGTAGAGGGACTAGCGGTGCCACCGGGGAGCTGTTTTTT. The rearrangement joins TRBV19 to TRBJ2-2; TRBD2 agrees at 11 bases. Per the germline V gene, CDR1 is LNHDA and CDR2 is SQIVND (reference sequence). Trimming at V came to 6 bases and at J to 4 bases, leaving 4 bases not matched to a gene. The CDR3 spans 15 residues.

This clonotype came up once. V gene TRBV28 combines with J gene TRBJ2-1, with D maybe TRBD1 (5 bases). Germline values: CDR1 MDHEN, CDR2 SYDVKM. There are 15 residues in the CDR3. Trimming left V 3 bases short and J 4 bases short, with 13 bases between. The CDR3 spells CASSLSRAIYNEQFF. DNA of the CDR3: TGTGCCAGCAGTTTGAGCAGGGCTATTTACAATGAGCAGTTCTTC.

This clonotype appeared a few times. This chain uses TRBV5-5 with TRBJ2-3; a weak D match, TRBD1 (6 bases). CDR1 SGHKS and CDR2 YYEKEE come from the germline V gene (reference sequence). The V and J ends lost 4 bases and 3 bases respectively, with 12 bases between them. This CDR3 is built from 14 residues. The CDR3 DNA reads TGTGCCAGCAGCCCCACAGGGTTGACAGATACGCAGTATTTT. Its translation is CASSPTGLTDTQYF.

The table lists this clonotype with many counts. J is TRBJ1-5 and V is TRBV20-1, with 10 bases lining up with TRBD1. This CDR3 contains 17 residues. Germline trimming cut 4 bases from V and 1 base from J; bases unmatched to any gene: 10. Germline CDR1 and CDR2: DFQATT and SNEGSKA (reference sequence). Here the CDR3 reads CSAIPGQGTFSNQPQHF. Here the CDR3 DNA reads TGCAGTGCTATCCCGGGACAGGGGACGTTCAGCAATCAGCCCCAGCATTTT.

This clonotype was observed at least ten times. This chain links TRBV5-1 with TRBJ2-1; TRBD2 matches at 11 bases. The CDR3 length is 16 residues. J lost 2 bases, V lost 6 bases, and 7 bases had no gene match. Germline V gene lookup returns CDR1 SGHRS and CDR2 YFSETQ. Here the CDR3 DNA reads TGCGCCAGCAACACCGGGACTAGCGGAGCCTACAATGAGCAGTTCTTC. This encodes CASNTGTSGAYNEQFF.

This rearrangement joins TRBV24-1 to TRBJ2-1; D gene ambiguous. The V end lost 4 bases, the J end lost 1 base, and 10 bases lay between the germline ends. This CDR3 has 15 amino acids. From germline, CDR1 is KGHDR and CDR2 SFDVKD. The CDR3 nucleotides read TGTGCCACCAGTGACTCCACCGAGTCCTACAATGAGCAGTTCTTC. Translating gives CATSDSTESYNEQFF.

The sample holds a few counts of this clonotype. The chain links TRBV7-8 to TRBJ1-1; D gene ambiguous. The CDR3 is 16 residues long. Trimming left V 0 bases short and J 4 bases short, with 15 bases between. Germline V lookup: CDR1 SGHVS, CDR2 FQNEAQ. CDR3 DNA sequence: TGTGCCAGCAGCTTAGCGAGTCCGCTTATGAGCACTGAAGCTTTCTTT. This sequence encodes CASSLASPLMSTEAFF. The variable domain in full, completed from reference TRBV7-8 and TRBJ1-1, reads GAGVSQSPRYKVAKRGQDVALRCDPISGHVSLFWYQQALGQGPEFLTYFQNEAQLDKSGLPSDRFFAERPEGSVSTLKIQRTQQEDSAVYLCASSLASPLMSTEAFFGQGTRLTVV.

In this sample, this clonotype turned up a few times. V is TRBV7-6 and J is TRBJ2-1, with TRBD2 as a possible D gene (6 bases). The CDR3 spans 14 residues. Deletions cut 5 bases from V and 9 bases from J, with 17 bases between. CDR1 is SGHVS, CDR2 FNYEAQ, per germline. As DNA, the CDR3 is TGTGCCAGCAGCCCCGTCGGGGGTGGCGGTGAGCAGTTCTTC. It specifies CASSPVGGGGEQFF.

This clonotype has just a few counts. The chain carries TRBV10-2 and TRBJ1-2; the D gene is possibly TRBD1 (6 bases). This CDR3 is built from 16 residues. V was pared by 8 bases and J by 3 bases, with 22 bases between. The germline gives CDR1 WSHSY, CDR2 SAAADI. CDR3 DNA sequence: TGCGCCAGCCTACAAACAGGGACGCCCTGGGACTATGGCTACACCTTC. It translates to CASLQTGTPWDYGYTF.

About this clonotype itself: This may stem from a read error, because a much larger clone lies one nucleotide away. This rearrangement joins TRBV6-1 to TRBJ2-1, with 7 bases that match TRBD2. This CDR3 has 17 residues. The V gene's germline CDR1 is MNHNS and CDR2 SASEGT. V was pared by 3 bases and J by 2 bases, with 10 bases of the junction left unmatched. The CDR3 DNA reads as TGTGCCAGCAGTGAGTCGACCGGCGGGAGCCCCTACAATGAGCAGTTCTTC. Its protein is CASSESTGGSPYNEQFF.

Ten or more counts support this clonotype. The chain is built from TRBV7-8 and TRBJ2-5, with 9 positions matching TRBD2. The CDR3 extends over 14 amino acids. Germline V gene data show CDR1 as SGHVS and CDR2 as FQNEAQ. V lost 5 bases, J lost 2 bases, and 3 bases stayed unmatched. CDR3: CASSPTSGQETQYF. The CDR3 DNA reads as TGTGCCAGCAGCCCGACTAGCGGTCAAGAGACCCAGTACTTC. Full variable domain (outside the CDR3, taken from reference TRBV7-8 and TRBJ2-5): GAGVSQSPRYKVAKRGQDVALRCDPISGHVSLFWYQQALGQGPEFLTYFQNEAQLDKSGLPSDRFFAERPEGSVSTLKIQRTQQEDSAVYLCASSPTSGQETQYFGPGTRLLVL.

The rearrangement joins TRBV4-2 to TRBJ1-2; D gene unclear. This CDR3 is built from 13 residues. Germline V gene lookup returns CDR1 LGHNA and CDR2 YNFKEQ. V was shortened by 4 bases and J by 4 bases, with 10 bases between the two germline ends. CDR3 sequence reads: CASSPLLSYGYTF. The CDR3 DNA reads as TGTGCCAGCAGCCCCCTACTTTCCTATGGCTACACCTTC.

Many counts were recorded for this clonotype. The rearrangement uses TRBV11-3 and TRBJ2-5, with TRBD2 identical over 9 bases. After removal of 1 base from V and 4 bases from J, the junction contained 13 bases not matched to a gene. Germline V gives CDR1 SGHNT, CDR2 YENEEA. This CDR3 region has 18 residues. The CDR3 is CASSLGLAVHGPSETQYF. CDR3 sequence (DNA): TGTGCCAGCAGCTTAGGACTAGCGGTCCACGGGCCGTCAGAGACCCAGTACTTC.

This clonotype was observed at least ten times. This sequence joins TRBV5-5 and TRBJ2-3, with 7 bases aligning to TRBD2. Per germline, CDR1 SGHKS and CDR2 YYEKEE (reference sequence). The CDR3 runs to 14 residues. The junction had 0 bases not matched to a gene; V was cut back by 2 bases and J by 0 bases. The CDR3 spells CASSLLASTDTQYF. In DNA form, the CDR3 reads TGTGCCAGCAGCTTACTAGCGAGCACAGATACGCAGTATTTT.

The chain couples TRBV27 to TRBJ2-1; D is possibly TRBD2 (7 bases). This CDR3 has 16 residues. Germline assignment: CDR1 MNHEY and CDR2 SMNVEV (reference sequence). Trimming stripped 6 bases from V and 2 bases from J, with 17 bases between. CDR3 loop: CASRPGEGRTYNEQFF. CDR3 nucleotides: TGTGCCAGCAGACCAGGGGAGGGAAGGACCTACAATGAGCAGTTCTTC.

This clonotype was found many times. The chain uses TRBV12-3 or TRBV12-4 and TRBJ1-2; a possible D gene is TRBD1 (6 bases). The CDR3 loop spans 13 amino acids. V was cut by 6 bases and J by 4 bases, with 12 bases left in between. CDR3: CASRLGGLYGYTF. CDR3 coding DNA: TGTGCCAGCAGACTCGGGGGCCTCTATGGCTACACCTTC.

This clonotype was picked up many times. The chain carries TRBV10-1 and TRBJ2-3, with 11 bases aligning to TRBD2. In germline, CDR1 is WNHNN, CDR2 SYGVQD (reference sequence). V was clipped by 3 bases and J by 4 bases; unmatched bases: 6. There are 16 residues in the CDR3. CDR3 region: CASSDSGTSGADTQYF. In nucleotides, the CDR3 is TGCGCCAGCAGTGATTCCGGGACTAGCGGAGCAGATACGCAGTATTTT.